This section outlines one T cell receptor (beta chain) sequence together with its context. The antigen it binds to is not known. Base qualities are missing; no much larger clone stands one base away. Sequencing relied on an Illumina HiSeq 2500. TCR beta libraries were prepared by quantitative 5'-RACE with molecular barcodes. On the study's bioinformatics: To identify disease-linked TCR variants, a new computational method was used, one built on a probabilistic model of VDJ rearrangement. Using fastp trimming at Q25 and MiXCR clonotype assembly, TCRdb reanalyzed the public sequencing data and kept in-frame beta chains. Duplicate CDR3 protein sequences are folded into a single record with the most common DNA and genes. TCRdb, not the original authors, processed these V and J calls. The sample profile shows about 390,000 distinct CDR3 sequences; approximately 20% of them were found once. About a sixth of the sample is held by the ten biggest clonotypes.

The germline V gene provides CDR1 SGHAT and CDR2 FQNNGV. The CDR3 has 15 amino acids, counting the end cysteine and phenylalanine. Of all the DNA, just the CDR3 is kept, 45 bases in frame from base 1. At the junction V is shortened by 3 bases and J by 9 bases, with 18 bases in between. The data were obtained in a study of CD8 T cells in ankylosing spondylitis (dated by TCRdb to 2016 to 2017). The study in broad terms: The study set out to find disease-linked TCR variants by profiling T cell receptor beta repertoires in ankylosing spondylitis patients and healthy donors. The full study cohort comprised around 25 ankylosing spondylitis patients and around 100 healthy donors. Peripheral blood samples were taken, and synovial fluid was additionally collected from ankylosing spondylitis patients.

Beyond this particular receptor, the publication reports: Some TCR beta motif variants had previously been reported in synovial fluid and blood of reactive arthritis patients, which suggested common disease-initiation mechanisms. A TCR beta motif made up of several highly homologous amino acid variants appeared to be characteristic of blood from ankylosing spondylitis patients. The disease-linked clones were reported to be significantly enriched in matched synovial fluid samples from ankylosing spondylitis patients. A CD8+ phenotype was shown by the disease-linked clones, which were found at relatively low frequencies in peripheral blood.

Sequencing used blood, either unsorted or a sorted T cell fraction (not recorded which). The TCR sequence derives from a male donor with ankylosing spondylitis. This sequence uses TRBV11-2 and TRBJ2-1; TRBD2 is a possible D gene, resting on 6 matching bases. The bases are TGTGCCAGCAGCTTCCTAAGCGGGTTAACGGGTGAGCAGTTCTTC. This sequence encodes CASSFLSGLTGEQFF.